This T cell receptor beta chain was identified during a study of memory B cells and T cells in multiple sclerosis listed by TCRdb under 2018. With respect to the entire study: In multiple sclerosis patients, the study set the TCR beta repertoires of autoproliferating peripheral T cells against those of T cells infiltrating brain lesions. Two multiple sclerosis patients, for whom either brain lesions at autopsy or brain-infiltrating cells from biopsy were available, were included in TCR sequencing.

What the research found in general, with its limitations: Clone-set sizes differed between compartments, which influenced counts of shared clonotypes and required normalization.

CDR1 and CDR2, looked up from the germline V gene, are MNHEY and SVGAGI. From its cysteine to its phenylalanine, the CDR3 spans 14 amino acids. The entry retains the CDR3 DNA only, 42 bases that are in frame from base 1. V was cut back by 2 bases and J by 0 bases, leaving a gap of 4 bases between them. Concerning this clone itself: The clone's antigen remains unknown. Qualities for individual bases were not recorded, and no much larger clone is one base off.

TCRbeta CDR3 regions were amplified from extracted genomic DNA using the immunoSEQ Platform. The immunoSEQ assay combined multiplex PCR with high-throughput sequencing and a vendor bioinformatics pipeline. Concerning the study's data processing: After discarding non-productive sequences and any CDR3s under 4 amino acids in length, clonotype frequencies were recalculated for each sample. Shared clonotypes were identified in immunoSEQ Analyzer 2.0 as identical CDR3 amino acid, V gene and J gene sequences. To normalize repertoire overlap, the number of shared clonotypes was divided by the product of the two clone-set sizes and multiplied by 1000 to give arbitrary units. Imported from immuneACCESS, the table was reduced by TCRdb to in-frame sequences with V and J called. These copies leave out some clones; in studies compared against another copy, an unresolved V gene accounts for under half, and the cause of the remainder is not known. The D gene and trimming were derived from the DNA, and the V and J assignments and clone size from that table. Here the sample has 11,000 or so clones; roughly 86% occur a single time. The leading ten clones occupy roughly 2.8% of the sample.

Autoproliferating (CFSEdim) and non-proliferating (CFSEhi) T cell fractions were sequenced separately after stimulus-free culture of CFSE-labeled PBMCs. Altogether, 50 million to 55 million CFSE-labeled PBMCs were kept in culture for 7 days with no stimulus, after which the replicate wells were combined. PBMCs were labeled with 0.5 uM CFSE and cultured in serum-free AIM-V medium without exogenous stimuli. PBMCs were obtained by Ficoll density gradient centrifugation and kept cryopreserved until use. Live 7-AAD-negative cells were sorted on a FACSAria III, washed with PBS, and frozen at -80 degrees C as dry pellets.

Sequenced material: PBMCs from blood kept in culture. The chain was built from TRBV6-5 and TRBJ2-2; no D gene call is confident. The source of this sequence is a human donor with multiple sclerosis. The sequenced DNA is TGTGCCAGCAGTTACCAGTCGAACACCGGGGAGCTGTTTTTT. Translated, it reads CASSYQSNTGELFF.